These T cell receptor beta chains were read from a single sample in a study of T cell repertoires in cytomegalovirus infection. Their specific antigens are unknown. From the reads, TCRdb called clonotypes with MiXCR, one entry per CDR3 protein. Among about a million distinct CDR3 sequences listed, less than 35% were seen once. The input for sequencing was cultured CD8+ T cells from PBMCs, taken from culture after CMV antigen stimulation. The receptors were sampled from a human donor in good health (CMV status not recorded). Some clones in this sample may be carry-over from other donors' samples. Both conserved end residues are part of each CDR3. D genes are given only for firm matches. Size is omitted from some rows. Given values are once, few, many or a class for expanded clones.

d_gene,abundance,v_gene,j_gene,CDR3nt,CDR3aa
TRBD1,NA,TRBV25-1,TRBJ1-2,TGTGCCAGCAGTCAGGGGGGACAGGAACTTTTGGTTGGCTACACCTTC,CASSQGGQELLVGYTF
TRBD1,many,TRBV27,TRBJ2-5,TGTGCCAGCAGTTTGGGGACAGGGGTAGAGACCCAGTACTTC,CASSLGTGVETQYF
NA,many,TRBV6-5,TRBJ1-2,TGTGCCAGCAGTTACCCCCGGGGCGGCTACACCTTC,CASSYPRGGYTF
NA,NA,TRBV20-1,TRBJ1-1,TGCAGTGCTAGGGTTAGTGGGATGAACACTGAAGCTTTCTTT,CSARVSGMNTEAFF
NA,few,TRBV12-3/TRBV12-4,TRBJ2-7,TGTGCCAGCAGTCCCGGACCGACAGCCTACGAGCAGTACTTC,CASSPGPTAYEQYF
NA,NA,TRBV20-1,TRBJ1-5,TGCAGTGCCCTCCTTCCGGCTCGAGCATATCAGCCCCAGCATTTT,CSALLPARAYQPQHF
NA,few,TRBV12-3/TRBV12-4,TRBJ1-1,TGTGCCAGCAGTTTATGGGACGGTCTTAAAAGAGCTTTCTTT,CASSLWDGLKRAFF
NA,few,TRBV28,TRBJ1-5,TGTGCCAGCACCCTACCCCGGGGTCGGAATCAGCCCCAGCATTTT,CASTLPRGRNQPQHF
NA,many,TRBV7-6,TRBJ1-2,TGTGCCAGCAGCCTAGAGGGCGATGGCTACACCTTC,CASSLEGDGYTF
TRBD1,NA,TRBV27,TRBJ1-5,TGTGCCAGCAGTGTCCACCCGAGACAGGGACCCTACTTCAATCAGCCCCAGCATTTT,CASSVHPRQGPYFNQPQHF
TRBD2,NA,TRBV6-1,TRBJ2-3,TGTGCCAGCAGTGGCACTAGCGGGGGAGTCGATACGCAGTATTTT,CASSGTSGGVDTQYF
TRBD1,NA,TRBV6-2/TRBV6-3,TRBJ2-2,TGTGCCAGCAGTTACTCTGACAGGGGCACCGGGGAGCTGTTTTTT,CASSYSDRGTGELFF
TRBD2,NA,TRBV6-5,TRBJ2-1,TGTGCCAGCACCGACGGGGGGATCGAGCAGTTCTTC,CASTDGGIEQFF
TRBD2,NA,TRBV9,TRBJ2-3,TGTGCCAGCAGCGTCCGACTAGCGGGGATAACAGATACGCAGTATTTT,CASSVRLAGITDTQYF
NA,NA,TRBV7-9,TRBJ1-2,TGTGCCAGCAGCTTCACCAGCGGGGAAACCTATGGCTACACCTTC,CASSFTSGETYGYTF
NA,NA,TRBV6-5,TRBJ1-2,TGTGCCAGCAGTTACGGGTCCAGGGAAGACTATGGCTACACCTTC,CASSYGSREDYGYTF
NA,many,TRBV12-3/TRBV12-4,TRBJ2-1,TGTGCCAGCAGTTTAGCAACAGGGAGTGAGCAGTTCTTC,CASSLATGSEQFF
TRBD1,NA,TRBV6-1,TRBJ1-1,TGTGCCAGCAGTGTCGGGACAGGGGCACCTGATGAAGCTTTCTTT,CASSVGTGAPDEAFF
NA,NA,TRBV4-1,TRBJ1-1,TGCGCCAGCAGCCTTCGTCAGGTACCTTTGAACACTGAAGCTTTCTTT,CASSLRQVPLNTEAFF
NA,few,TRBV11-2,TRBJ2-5,TGTGCCAGCAGCTTAGCAGCCCTCCAAGAGACCCAGTACTTC,CASSLAALQETQYF
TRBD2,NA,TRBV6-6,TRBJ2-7,TGTGCCAGCAGGTCACTAGCGGGGGGGCCAACCCCCTACGAGCAGTACTTC,CASRSLAGGPTPYEQYF
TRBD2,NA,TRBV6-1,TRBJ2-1,TGTGCCAGCAGTCTGACTAGCGGGGGGCCTGTAGGGAATGAGCAGTTCTTC,CASSLTSGGPVGNEQFF
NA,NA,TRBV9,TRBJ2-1,TGTGCCAGCAGCGTCGGACAGTCCTACAATGAGCAGTTCTTC,CASSVGQSYNEQFF
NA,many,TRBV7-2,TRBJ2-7,TGTGCCAGCAGCTGGGCCTACGAGCAGTACTTC,CASSWAYEQYF
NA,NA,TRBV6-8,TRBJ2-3,TGTGCCAGCAGTCCCCGGGGTCGTTCCCGGGATGGAGATACGCAGTATTTT,CASSPRGRSRDGDTQYF
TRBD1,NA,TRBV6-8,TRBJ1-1,TGTGCCAGCAGTAGTCGCCTAAGCACAGGGGGTGAAGCTTTCTTT,CASSSRLSTGGEAFF
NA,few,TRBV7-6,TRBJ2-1,TGTGCCAGCAGCTTTGGGGATAGCTCCTACAATGAGCAGTTCTTC,CASSFGDSSYNEQFF
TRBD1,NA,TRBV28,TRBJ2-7,TGTGCCAGCAGTTTAAGGGGGCGCAAAAACGAGCAGTACTTC,CASSLRGRKNEQYF
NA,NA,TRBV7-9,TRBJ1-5,TGTGCCAGCAGCTCGTCGAGGGGCAATCAGCCCCAGCATTTT,CASSSSRGNQPQHF
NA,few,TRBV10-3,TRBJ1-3,TGTGCCATCGGGGATGGGACTTCCTCTGGAAACACCATATATTTT,CAIGDGTSSGNTIYF
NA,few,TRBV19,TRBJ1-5,TGTGCCAGTAGTGATGACACGTCCTGGGGGCCCCAGCATTTT,CASSDDTSWGPQHF
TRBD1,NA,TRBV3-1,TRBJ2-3,TGTGCCAGCAGCCAAGATCGTTTGGGACAGGAGGTCGCAGATACGCAGTATTTT,CASSQDRLGQEVADTQYF
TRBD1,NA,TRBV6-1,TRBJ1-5,TGTGCCAGCAGTCGGGACAGGGACCTCTATAGCAATCAGCCCCAGCATTTT,CASSRDRDLYSNQPQHF
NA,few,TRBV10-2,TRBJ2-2,TGCGCCAGCAGTGAGTCAATAGCGAGCTCGGGGGAGCTGTTTTTT,CASSESIASSGELFF
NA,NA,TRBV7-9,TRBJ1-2,TGTGCCAGCAGCTTAGGGCAGACGGACGGCTACACCTTC,CASSLGQTDGYTF
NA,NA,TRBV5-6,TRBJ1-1,TGTGCCAGCAGCTCCCCGACAGGTTTCTGGAACACTGAAGCTTTCTTT,CASSSPTGFWNTEAFF
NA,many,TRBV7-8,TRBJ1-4,TGTGCCAGCAGCTTAGAGGGGAGGGGAACTAATGAAAAACTGTTTTTT,CASSLEGRGTNEKLFF
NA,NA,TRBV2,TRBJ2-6,TGTGCCAGCAGTGCGCGGGGTGGTTCTGGGGCCAACGTCCTGACTTTC,CASSARGGSGANVLTF
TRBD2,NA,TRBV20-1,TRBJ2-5,TGCAGTGCTAGTAGGAGTAGCGGGGGGGGCCAAGAGACCCAGTACTTC,CSASRSSGGGQETQYF
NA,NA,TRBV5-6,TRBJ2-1,TGTGCCAGCAGCTTGGGGGGACACCAGATTTCTATCAATGAGCAGTTCTTC,CASSLGGHQISINEQFF
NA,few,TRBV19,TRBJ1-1,TGTGCCAGTAGTGCAACGGCGGGGAACACTGAAGCTTTCTTT,CASSATAGNTEAFF
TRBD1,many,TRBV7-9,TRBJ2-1,TGTGCCAGCAGCTGGGACAGGGGGGGAAGGATCCATGAGCAGTTCTTC,CASSWDRGGRIHEQFF
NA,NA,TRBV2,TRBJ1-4,TGTGCCAGCTCGGCCAGGGGAGATGAAAAACTGTTTTTT,CASSARGDEKLFF
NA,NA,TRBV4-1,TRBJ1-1,TGCGCCAGCAGCCAAGATCCGGAACTCTGGGGGGCTTTCTTT,CASSQDPELWGAFF
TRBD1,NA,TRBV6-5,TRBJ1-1,TGTGCCAGCATTGGACAGGGTAGAGCTTTCTTT,CASIGQGRAFF
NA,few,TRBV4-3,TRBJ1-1,TGCGCCAGCAGCCAAGATAGGATGGCGGTGAACACTGAAGCTTTCTTT,CASSQDRMAVNTEAFF
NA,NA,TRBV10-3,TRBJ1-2,TGTTCCATCAGTGCTTTGGGCAGGGAACTTCCCGGCTACACCTTC,CSISALGRELPGYTF
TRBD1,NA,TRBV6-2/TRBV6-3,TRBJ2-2,TGTGCCAGCAGTTACCCCCTCTGGACAGGGGGATTCACCGGGGAGCTGTTTTTT,CASSYPLWTGGFTGELFF
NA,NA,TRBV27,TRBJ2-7,TGTGCCAGCAGTGTCAGGGGTACAGCCTACGAGCAGTACTTC,CASSVRGTAYEQYF
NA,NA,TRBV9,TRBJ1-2,TGTGCCACAGAGGGCGGGTTGAATGGCTACACCTTC,CATEGGLNGYTF
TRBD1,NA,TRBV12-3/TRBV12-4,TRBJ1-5,TGTGCCAGCAGTTTTGAGACAGGGTATTTCCAGCCCCAGCATTTT,CASSFETGYFQPQHF
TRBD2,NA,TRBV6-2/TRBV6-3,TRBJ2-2,TGTGCCAGCGGACAACGGGGGGACACCGGGGAGCTGTTTTTT,CASGQRGDTGELFF
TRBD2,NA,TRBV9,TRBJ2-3,TGTGCCAGCAGCGTAAGTGTAGCGGGGGTGCCAGATACGCAGTATTTT,CASSVSVAGVPDTQYF
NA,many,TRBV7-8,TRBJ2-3,TGTGCCAGCAGCTCCCACTACCGAGATACGCAGTATTTT,CASSSHYRDTQYF
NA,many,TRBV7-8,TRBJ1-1,TGTGCCAGCAGCTTAGGGACAGTTTTCGTAACTGAAGCTTTCTTT,CASSLGTVFVTEAFF
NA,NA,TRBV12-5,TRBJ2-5,TGTGCTAGTGGTTTTCCGGAGACCCAGTACTTC,CASGFPETQYF
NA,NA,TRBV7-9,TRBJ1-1,TGTGCCAGCAGCTTAGAGCACCATGACATGAACACTGAAGCTTTCTTT,CASSLEHHDMNTEAFF
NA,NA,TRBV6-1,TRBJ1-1,TGTGCCAGCAGTATAGAACGACAGTCCCTACCACGGATGAGAGCTTTCTTT,CASSIERQSLPRMRAFF
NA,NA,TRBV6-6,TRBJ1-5,TGTGCCAGCAGTTCCATCGGGGGGCCCAATCAGCCCCAGCATTTT,CASSSIGGPNQPQHF
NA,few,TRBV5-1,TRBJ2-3,TGCGCCAGCAGCTTGGAAGTAGCGACAGATACGCAGTATTTT,CASSLEVATDTQYF